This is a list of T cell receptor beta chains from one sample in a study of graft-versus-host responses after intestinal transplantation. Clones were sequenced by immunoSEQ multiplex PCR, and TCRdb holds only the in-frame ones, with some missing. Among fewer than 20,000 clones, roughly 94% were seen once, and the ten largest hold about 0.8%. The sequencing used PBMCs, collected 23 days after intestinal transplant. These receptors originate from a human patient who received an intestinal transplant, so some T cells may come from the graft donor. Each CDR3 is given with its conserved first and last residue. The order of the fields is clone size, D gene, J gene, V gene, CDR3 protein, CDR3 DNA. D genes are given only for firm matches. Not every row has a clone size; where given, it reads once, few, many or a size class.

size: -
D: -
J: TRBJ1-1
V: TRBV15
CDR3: CATSNLETGNTEAFF
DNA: TGTGCCACCAGCAACTTAGAAACAGGGAACACTGAAGCTTTCTTT

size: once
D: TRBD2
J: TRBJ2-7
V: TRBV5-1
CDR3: CASSFGLAGNQIYEQYF
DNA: TGCGCCAGCAGCTTCGGGCTAGCGGGAAACCAAATTTACGAGCAGTACTTC

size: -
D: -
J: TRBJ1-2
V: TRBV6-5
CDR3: CASSLTGNYGYTF
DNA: TGTGCCAGCAGCCTCACAGGGAACTATGGCTACACCTTC

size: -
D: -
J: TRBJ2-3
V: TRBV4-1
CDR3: CASSQALTDTQYF
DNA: TGCGCCAGCAGCCAAGCTCTCACAGATACGCAGTATTTT

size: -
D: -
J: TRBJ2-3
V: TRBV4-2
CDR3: CASSQEGSTSTDTQYF
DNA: TGTGCCAGCAGCCAAGAGGGCTCGACTAGCACAGATACGCAGTATTTT

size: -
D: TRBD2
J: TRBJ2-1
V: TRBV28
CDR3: CASSFIHSSGRPNEQFF
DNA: TGTGCCAGCAGTTTTATCCACTCTAGCGGGAGGCCCAATGAGCAGTTCTTC

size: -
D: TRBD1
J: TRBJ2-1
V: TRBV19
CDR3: CASSWDRDIDEQFF
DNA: TGTGCCAGTAGCTGGGACAGGGATATCGATGAGCAGTTCTTC

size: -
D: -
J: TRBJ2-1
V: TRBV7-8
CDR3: CASSLARYNEQFF
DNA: TGTGCCAGCAGCTTGGCCAGGTACAATGAGCAGTTCTTC

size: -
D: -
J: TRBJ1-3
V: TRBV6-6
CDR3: CASSRTFQERNTIYF
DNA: TGTGCCAGCAGCCGAACATTTCAGGAGAGGAACACCATATATTTT

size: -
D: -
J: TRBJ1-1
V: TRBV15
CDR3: CATLASDGGPEAFF
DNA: TGTGCCACGCTGGCGAGCGACGGGGGCCCTGAAGCTTTCTTT

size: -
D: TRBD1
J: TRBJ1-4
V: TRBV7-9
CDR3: CASSLVGQDLNEKLFF
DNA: TGTGCCAGCAGCTTAGTGGGACAGGACCTTAATGAAAAACTGTTTTTT

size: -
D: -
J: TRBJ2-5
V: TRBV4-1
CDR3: CASSQASFGTQYF
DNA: TGCGCCAGCAGCCAAGCCTCGTTCGGGACCCAGTACTTC

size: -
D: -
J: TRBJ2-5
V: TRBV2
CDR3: CASSDPAAPSQETQYF
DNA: TGTGCCAGCAGTGATCCAGCGGCACCCAGCCAAGAGACCCAGTACTTC

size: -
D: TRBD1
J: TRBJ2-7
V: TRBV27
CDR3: CASSYGTGGYEQYF
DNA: TGTGCCAGCAGTTATGGGACAGGGGGCTACGAGCAGTACTTC

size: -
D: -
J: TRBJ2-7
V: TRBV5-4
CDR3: CASSAPGTAPSYEQYF
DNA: TGTGCCAGCAGCGCGCCGGGGACCGCACCCTCCTACGAGCAGTACTTC

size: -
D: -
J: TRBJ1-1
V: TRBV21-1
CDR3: CASGGTEAFF
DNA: TGTGCCAGCGGCGGGACAGAAGCTTTCTTT

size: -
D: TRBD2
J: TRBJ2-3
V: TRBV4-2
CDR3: CASSQEPSGSYFGTDTQYF
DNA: TGTGCCAGCAGCCAAGAGCCAAGCGGGAGTTATTTTGGCACAGATACGCAGTATTTT

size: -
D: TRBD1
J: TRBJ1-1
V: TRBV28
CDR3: CASSTLRDSRLNTEAFF
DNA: TGTGCCAGCAGCACGCTCCGGGACAGTAGACTGAACACTGAAGCTTTCTTT

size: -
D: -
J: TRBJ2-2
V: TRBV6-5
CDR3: CASSYSNTNTGELFF
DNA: TGTGCCAGCAGTTACTCGAACACGAACACCGGGGAGCTGTTTTTT

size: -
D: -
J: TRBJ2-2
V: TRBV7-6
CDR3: CASSLLQGTPGELFF
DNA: TGTGCCAGCAGCTTGCTACAGGGGACTCCGGGGGAGCTGTTTTTT

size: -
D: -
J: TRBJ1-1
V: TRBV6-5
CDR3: CASSYSQMNTEAFF
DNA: TGTGCCAGCAGTTATAGTCAGATGAACACTGAAGCTTTCTTT

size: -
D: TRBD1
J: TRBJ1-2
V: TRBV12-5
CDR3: CASGFTGESDGYTF
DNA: TGTGCTAGTGGTTTTACAGGGGAAAGTGATGGCTACACCTTC

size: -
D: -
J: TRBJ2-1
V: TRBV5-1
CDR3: CASTGGRPASSEQFF
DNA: TGCGCCAGCACGGGGGGCAGGCCCGCTAGTAGTGAGCAGTTCTTC

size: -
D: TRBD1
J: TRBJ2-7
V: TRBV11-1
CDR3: CATPTGTPYEQYF
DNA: TGTGCCACCCCGACAGGGACCCCCTACGAGCAGTACTTC

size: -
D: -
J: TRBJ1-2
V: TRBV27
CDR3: CASRETTGEYGYTF
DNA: TGTGCCAGCAGGGAGACGACAGGTGAATATGGCTACACCTTC

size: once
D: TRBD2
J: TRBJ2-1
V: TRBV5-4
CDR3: CASTHGLAVNNEQFF
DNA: TGTGCCAGCACCCACGGACTAGCGGTAAACAATGAGCAGTTCTTC

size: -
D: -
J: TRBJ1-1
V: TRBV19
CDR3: CASSISWESQENTEAFF
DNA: TGTGCCAGTAGTATTTCCTGGGAGTCCCAGGAGAACACTGAAGCTTTCTTT

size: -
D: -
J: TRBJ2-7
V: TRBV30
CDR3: CAWRDRYEQYF
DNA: TGTGCCTGGCGGGATCGCTACGAGCAGTACTTC

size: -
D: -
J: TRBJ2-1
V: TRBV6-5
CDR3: CASSYSSGYNEQFF
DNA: TGTGCCAGCAGTTACTCATCGGGGTACAATGAGCAGTTCTTC

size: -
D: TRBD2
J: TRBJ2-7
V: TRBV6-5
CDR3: CASSYKRESSYEQYF
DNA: TGTGCCAGCAGCTATAAGCGGGAGTCCTCCTACGAGCAGTACTTC

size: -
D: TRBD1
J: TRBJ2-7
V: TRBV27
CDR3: CASSSLRTGFPYEQYF
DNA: TGTGCCAGCAGTTCCCTGAGGACAGGGTTCCCCTACGAGCAGTACTTC

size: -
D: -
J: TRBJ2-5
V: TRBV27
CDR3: CASSPAGPQETQYF
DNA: TGTGCCAGCAGTCCAGCAGGGCCGCAAGAGACCCAGTACTTC

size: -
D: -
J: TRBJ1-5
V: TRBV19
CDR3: CASSDSSNQPQHF
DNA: TGTGCCAGTAGTGACAGCTCCAATCAGCCCCAGCATTTT

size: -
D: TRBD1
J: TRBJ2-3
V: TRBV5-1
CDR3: CASSFASGQGNTDTQYF
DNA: TGCGCCAGCAGCTTCGCTTCAGGACAGGGGAACACAGATACGCAGTATTTT

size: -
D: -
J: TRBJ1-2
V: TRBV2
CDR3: CASNLRVGYTF
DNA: TGTGCCAGCAATCTCCGGGTGGGCTACACCTTC

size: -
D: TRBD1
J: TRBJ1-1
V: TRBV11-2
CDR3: CASSPGTGGFNTEAFF
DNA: TGTGCCAGCAGCCCAGGGACAGGGGGCTTCAACACTGAAGCTTTCTTT

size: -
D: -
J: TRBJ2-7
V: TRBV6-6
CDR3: CASSSPDVNYEQYF
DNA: TGTGCCAGCAGTTCCCCGGATGTTAACTACGAGCAGTACTTC

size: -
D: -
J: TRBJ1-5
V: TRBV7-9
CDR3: CASSLDGRSNQPQHF
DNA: TGTGCCAGCAGCTTAGATGGGAGGAGCAATCAGCCCCAGCATTTT

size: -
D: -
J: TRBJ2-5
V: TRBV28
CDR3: CASSQVSGQETQYF
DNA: TGTGCCAGCAGTCAGGTCAGCGGGCAAGAGACCCAGTACTTC

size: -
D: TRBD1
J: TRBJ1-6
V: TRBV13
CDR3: CASSSPGQGVEALHF
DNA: TGTGCCAGCAGCTCGCCGGGACAGGGGGTTGAGGCCCTCCACTTT

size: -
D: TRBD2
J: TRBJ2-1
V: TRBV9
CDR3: CASSVFPGLAGDEQFF
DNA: TGTGCCAGCAGCGTATTTCCGGGACTAGCGGGAGATGAGCAGTTCTTC

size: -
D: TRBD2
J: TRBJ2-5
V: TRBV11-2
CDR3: CASSLVYSGRNQETQYF
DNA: TGTGCCAGCAGCTTAGTGTATAGCGGGAGGAACCAAGAGACCCAGTACTTC

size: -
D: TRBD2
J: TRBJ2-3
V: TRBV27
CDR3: CASSARPGLATSSTDTQYF
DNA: TGTGCCAGCAGCGCTAGACCCGGACTAGCGACATCTAGCACAGATACGCAGTATTTT

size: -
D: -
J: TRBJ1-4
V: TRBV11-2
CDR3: CASSPGSGATNEKLFF
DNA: TGTGCCAGCAGCCCAGGATCGGGTGCAACTAATGAAAAACTGTTTTTT

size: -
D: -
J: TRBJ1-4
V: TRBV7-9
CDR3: CASSLKGFNEKLFF
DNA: TGTGCCAGCAGCTTAAAGGGGTTTAATGAAAAACTGTTTTTT

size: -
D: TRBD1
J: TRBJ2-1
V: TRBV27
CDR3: CASSLDRGRYNEQFF
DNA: TGTGCCAGCAGCCTGGACAGGGGGCGTTATAATGAGCAGTTCTTC

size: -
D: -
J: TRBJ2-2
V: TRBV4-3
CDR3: CASSQDPPVLAGIPGELFF
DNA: TGCGCCAGCAGCCAAGATCCCCCAGTTTTGGCAGGGATACCCGGGGAGCTGTTTTTT

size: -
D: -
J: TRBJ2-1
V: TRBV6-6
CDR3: CASRQDTATYNEQFF
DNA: TGTGCCAGCAGACAAGACACCGCCACCTACAATGAGCAGTTCTTC

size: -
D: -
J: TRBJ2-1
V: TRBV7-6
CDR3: CASSLVGEGDEQFF
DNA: TGTGCCAGCAGCTTAGTGGGGGAAGGGGATGAGCAGTTCTTC

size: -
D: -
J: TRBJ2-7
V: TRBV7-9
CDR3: CASSLENAVGQYF
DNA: TGTGCCAGCAGCTTGGAGAATGCGGTCGGGCAGTACTTC

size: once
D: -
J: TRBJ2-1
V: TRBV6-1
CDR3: CASSELAAVGNEQFF
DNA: TGTGCCAGCAGTGAGTTAGCGGCGGTCGGCAATGAGCAGTTCTTC

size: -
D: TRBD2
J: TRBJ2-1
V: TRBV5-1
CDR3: CASSLASSGSSYNEQFF
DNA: TGCGCCAGCAGCTTGGCTAGTAGCGGGAGCTCCTACAATGAGCAGTTCTTC

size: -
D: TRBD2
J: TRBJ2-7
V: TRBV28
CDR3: CASSLQREVDEQYF
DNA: TGTGCCAGCAGTTTACAGCGGGAGGTAGACGAGCAGTACTTC

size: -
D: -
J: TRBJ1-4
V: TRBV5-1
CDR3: CASSFSGNEKLFF
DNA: TGCGCCAGCAGCTTTTCAGGGAACGAAAAACTGTTTTTT

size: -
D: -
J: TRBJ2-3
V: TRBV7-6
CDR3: CASSQGRGTDTQYF
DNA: TGTGCCAGCAGCCAGGGGCGAGGAACAGATACGCAGTATTTT